One and the same sample provided the 18 T cell receptor beta chains below, sequenced in a study of blood T cell repertoires in COVID-19. TCRdb keeps only in-frame clones here, not all; method: immunoSEQ multiplex PCR. Altogether around 70,000 clones are present, over 65% being singletons, with the ten largest covering roughly a quarter. The sample was peripheral blood. All receptors derive from a human donor in a cohort sampled during active COVID-19.

The genes are TRBV15 and TRBJ1-4; 8 bases are shared with TRBD1. V dropped 6 bases and J dropped 2; count of bases not matched to a gene: 8. The germline gives CDR1 LNHNV, CDR2 YYDKDF (reference sequence). The CDR3 is 16 residues long. The CDR3 DNA is TGTGCCACCAGAAGACAGGGGTTTGGGACTAATGAAAAACTGTTTTTT. Protein: CATRRQGFGTNEKLFF.

This clone was found once. The chain links TRBV15 to TRBJ1-2, with D possibly TRBD1 on 6 matching bases. The CDR3 consists of 15 residues. Germline CDR1 and CDR2: LNHNV and YYDKDF (reference sequence). The V gene lost 4 bases and the J gene lost 4 bases, with 16 bases spanning the gap. The CDR3 loop is CATSKNTGPSYGYTF. The CDR3 nucleotides are TGTGCCACCAGCAAAAATACAGGGCCCAGCTATGGCTACACCTTC.

This clone was recorded once. V and J are TRBV19 and TRBJ1-2; D perhaps matches TRBD1 (6 bases). Germline V CDR1 and CDR2: LNHDA, SQIVND (reference sequence). The CDR3 contains 13 residues. V lost 5 bases and J lost 4, with 11 bases in between. CDR3 protein: CASSPDRIYGYTF. CDR3 in DNA: TGTGCCAGTAGTCCTGACAGGATCTATGGCTACACCTTC.

V and J are TRBV5-1 and TRBJ1-1; possibly TRBD1 for D (6 bases). From germline, CDR1 is SGHRS and CDR2 YFSETQ. The CDR3 length is 13 residues. Deletions cut 0 bases from V and 10 bases from J, with 13 bases between. CDR3 bases: TGCGCCAGCAGCTTGGAGACAGGTCAGGGAGCTTTCTTT. It is translated as CASSLETGQGAFF.

CDR3 sequence: CAISGTSELSYEQYF. In DNA form, the CDR3 reads TGTGCCATCAGTGGGACTAGCGAGCTCTCCTACGAGCAGTACTTC. V usage is TRBV10-3 and J usage is TRBJ2-7; 9 nucleotides match TRBD2. The CDR3 is 15 residues long. Germline V gene data show CDR1 as ENHRY and CDR2 as SYGVKD. The V gene end was trimmed by 4 bases and the J gene end by 0 bases; junction bases not matched to a gene: 4.

This rearrangement joins TRBV18 to TRBJ2-2; 8 bases line up with TRBD2. CDR1 and CDR2 (germline): KGHSH, LQKENI. The CDR3 totals 16 residues. The V segment lost 8 bases and the J segment 2 bases; nucleotides outside the gene matches: 10. CDR3 region: CASPTGGSSNTGELFF. The CDR3 nucleotides are TGTGCCAGCCCAACGGGGGGGAGCTCCAACACCGGGGAGCTGTTTTTT.

The chain uses TRBV7-2 and TRBJ2-7; weak D call: TRBD2 (6 bases). Germline CDR1 SGHTA, CDR2 FQGNSA. The V end lost 3 bases, the J end lost 7 bases, and 16 bases lay between the germline ends. The CDR3 is 14 residues long. The CDR3 reads CASSFSNLGGEQYF. The CDR3 DNA is TGTGCCAGCAGCTTCTCAAACCTGGGGGGTGAGCAGTACTTC.

The chain is built from TRBV19 and TRBJ2-3, with D possibly matching TRBD2 (6 bases). V lost 5 bases to trimming and J lost 0 bases, with 12 bases between them. CDR1 and CDR2 from the germline V gene are LNHDA and SQIVND (reference sequence). The CDR3 is 15 amino acids. The CDR3 region has the DNA TGTGCCAGTAGTGGGGACTTTACTAGCACAGATACGCAGTATTTT. This codes for CASSGDFTSTDTQYF.

The rearrangement uses TRBV4-3 and TRBJ2-3, with 9 positions matching TRBD2. The V and J ends lost 5 bases and 2 bases, in that order; junction bases with no gene match: 8. The CDR3 loop spans 16 amino acids. The germline CDR1 and CDR2 sequences are LGHNA and YSLEER. The CDR3 loop is CASSLGSGGTTDTQYF. The CDR3 DNA sequence: TGCGCCAGCAGCTTAGGTAGCGGGGGTACCACAGATACGCAGTATTTT.

The rearrangement joins TRBV5-1 to TRBJ2-2; the D gene is possibly TRBD1 (5 bases). Germline CDR1 SGHRS, CDR2 YFSETQ. This CDR3 is built from 14 residues. The V and J ends lost 4 bases and 7 bases respectively, with 14 bases between them. CDR3 sequence: CASSIGHQGGELFF. DNA of the CDR3: TGCGCCAGCAGCATCGGACACCAAGGCGGGGAGCTGTTTTTT.

The table lists this clone with a few counts. The chain employs TRBV19 and TRBJ2-7; TRBD1 matches 11 bases. The V gene's germline CDR1 is LNHDA and CDR2 SQIVND (reference sequence). The trim removed 1 base at V and 5 bases at J, leaving 4 bases unmatched. The CDR3 length is 15 residues. Written as DNA, the CDR3 is TGTGCCAGTAGTATAGGGGGACAGGGGGACGACGAGCAGTACTTC. Its protein is CASSIGGQGDDEQYF.

The V call is TRBV5-1, the J call TRBJ2-3, with a tentative D call TRBD2 (5 bases). This CDR3 region has 16 residues. The germline V gene encodes CDR1 SGHRS and CDR2 YFSETQ. Trimming removed 0 bases from V and 0 bases from J, with 11 bases in between. The CDR3 nucleotides read TGCGCCAGCAGCTTGGGGGGAGATGCTAGCACAGATACGCAGTATTTT. As protein: CASSLGGDASTDTQYF.

V gene TRBV4-3 combines with J gene TRBJ2-7; 7 bases map to TRBD1. J gave up 3 bases and V 0 bases, and 5 bases lay outside the gene matches. CDR1 and CDR2 from the germline V gene are LGHNA and YSLEER. The CDR3 runs to 15 residues. The CDR3: CASSQELGQDYEQYF. The CDR3 region has the DNA TGCGCCAGCAGCCAAGAACTAGGACAGGACTACGAGCAGTACTTC.

This sequence joins TRBV27 and TRBJ2-2, with TRBD2 matching 8 bases. Germline trimming cut 2 bases from V and 2 bases from J; bases unmatched to any gene: 4. CDR3 size: 16 residues. Germline assignment: CDR1 MNHEY and CDR2 SMNVEV (reference sequence). This CDR3 reads CASSLSGGFNTGELFF. In DNA form, the CDR3 reads TGTGCCAGCAGTTTAAGCGGGGGCTTTAACACCGGGGAGCTGTTTTTT.

This sequence joins TRBV24-1 and TRBJ1-4; 9 positions agree with TRBD1. The CDR3 loop spans 15 amino acids. The J segment lost 8 bases and the V segment lost 5 bases, leaving 8 bases of the junction unmatched. CDR1 and CDR2 from the germline V gene are KGHDR and SFDVKD. In DNA form, the CDR3 reads TGTGCCACCAGTGCCACACAGGGGGCCGGCGAAAAACTGTTTTTT. It translates to CATSATQGAGEKLFF.

This clone has a handful of counts. V gene TRBV2 combines with J gene TRBJ2-7, with D unresolved. V gave up 2 bases and J gave up 2 bases, with 16 bases separating them. The germline V gene has CDR1 SNHLY and CDR2 FYNNEI. The CDR3 length is 16 residues. The CDR3 sequence is CASSESPIHPTYEQYF. The CDR3 DNA follows: TGTGCCAGCAGTGAATCCCCTATCCATCCCACCTACGAGCAGTACTTC.

The chain employs TRBV19 and TRBJ2-6; 14 bases are shared with TRBD2. Germline lookup yields CDR1 LNHDA and CDR2 SQIVND (reference sequence). With 7 bases clipped from V and 0 bases from J, the junction kept 11 bases outside the gene matches. The CDR3 has 20 amino acids. The CDR3 loop is CASTTTWGLAGVSGANVLTF. The CDR3 nucleotides are TGTGCCAGTACTACCACATGGGGACTAGCGGGAGTCTCTGGGGCCAACGTCCTGACTTTC.

The chain joins TRBV9 to TRBJ2-5; D is possibly TRBD2 (7 bases). V shed 4 bases and J shed 5 bases, with 15 bases lying between them. CDR3 size: 14 residues. CDR1 and CDR2 from the germline V gene are SGDLS and YYNGEE. CDR3 sequence reads: CASSTTGRGETQYF. The CDR3 DNA follows: TGTGCCAGCAGCACTACGGGGAGGGGGGAGACCCAGTACTTC.